The clone carrying this T cell receptor (beta chain) showed up many times. Its antigen is unknown. Patients had received no treatment of any kind before thyroid surgery. These data originate in a study of metastatic and nonmetastatic thyroid tumors. Overall study findings and caveats: Significantly greater TCR beta diversity was reportedly found in malignant thyroid tumors than in benign nodules (in blood and tumor).

TCRdb used MiXCR to call clones anew from the PCR reads. The sample carries tens of thousands of clones, 9% to 15% recorded once. Material: blood. The sequence derives from a male donor with papillary thyroid cancer or a benign thyroid nodule (not recorded which). Some clones in this sample may be carry-over from other donors' samples.

CDR3 DNA sequence: TGCAGTGCTAGAGCACCTAGCGGGAGGATCAACGAGCAGTACTTC. It specifies CSARAPSGRINEQYF. The chain combines TRBV20-1 with TRBJ2-7, with TRBD2 matching over 11 bases. Trimming cost V 1 base and J 5 bases; bases outside gene matches: 7. The CDR3 covers 15 residues. Germline lookup yields CDR1 DFQATT and CDR2 SNEGSKA (reference sequence).